This TCR beta chain was captured in a study of Ad26.COV2.S vaccination and SARS-CoV-2 variants. The study's findings and limits: The study found higher spike-specific TCR breadth in vaccine than placebo recipients.

Libraries were prepared by immunoSEQ multiplex PCR; TCRdb keeps only in-frame clonotypes and omits some of them. The sample lists 430,000 or so clones; 89% were seen once. Treatment here: some 19 received Ad26.COV2.S at low or high dose, single or two shots; 5 received placebo; per-sample allocation not given. The investigators took samples on day 63 after the first vaccine or placebo injection. V was cut by 1 base and J by 0 bases, with 6 bases left in between. The CDR3 has 14 residues. Germline V CDR1 and CDR2: SGHTA, FQGNSA. A remark on this clone: Its antigen is unidentified. This same CDR3 is encoded by further DNA sequences in the sample.

The V call is TRBV7-2, the J call TRBJ1-2; tentatively, D is TRBD1 (5 bases). This TCR was recovered from a person between 18 and 60 years old who received the Ad26.COV2.S COVID-19 vaccine or a placebo. Specimen: peripheral blood, collected in a trial of Ad26.COV2.S vaccine versus placebo. The CDR3 region is CASSLGGANYGYTF. The CDR3 coding sequence is TGTGCCAGCAGCTTAGGGGGGGCTAACTATGGCTACACCTTC. The full variable domain, in which reference TRBV7-2 and TRBJ1-2 provide the parts outside the CDR3, is GAGVSQSPSNKVTEKGKDVELRCDPISGHTALYWYRQSLGQGLEFLIYFQGNSAPDKSGLPSDRFSAERTGGSVSTLTIQRTQQEDSAVYLCASSLGGANYGYTFGSGTRLTVV.